The 8 T cell receptor beta chains given below trace back to one sample, sequenced in a study of metastatic and nonmetastatic thyroid tumors. MiXCR was used by TCRdb to re-call the PCR reads. This sample yields roughly 18,000 clones, of which about 30% are seen a single time; 10% to 13% belongs to the top ten. Until they underwent thyroid surgery, no patient had received any treatment. The material sequenced was tumor tissue. Receptors were obtained from a female donor with papillary thyroid cancer or a benign thyroid nodule (not recorded which). Some clones in this sample may be carry-over from other donors' samples.

This clone was picked up a small number of times. This rearrangement joins TRBV6-2 or TRBV6-3 to TRBJ1-2; D is undetermined. Trimming pared 5 bases from V and 7 bases from J, leaving 14 bases between. In germline, CDR1 is MNHEY, CDR2 SVGEGT. This CDR3 has 13 amino acids. The CDR3 DNA sequence: TGTGCCAGCAGTACCGAATCATGGTCTGGCTACACCTTC. This encodes CASSTESWSGYTF.

The J gene is TRBJ1-1, the V gene TRBV5-1, with a weak D call TRBD1 (5 bases). CDR1 is SGHRS, CDR2 YFSETQ, per germline. The CDR3 is 14 residues long. V was cut by 5 bases and J by 1 base, with 12 bases left in between. In nucleotides, the CDR3 is TGCGCCAGCAGATTCGGGACGGAGAACACTGAAGCTTTCTTT. Residues: CASRFGTENTEAFF.

V gene TRBV12-3 or TRBV12-4 combines with J gene TRBJ1-2, with 9 bases matching TRBD1. The J segment lost 7 bases and the V segment lost 5 bases, leaving 2 bases of the junction unmatched. This CDR3 has 12 residues. Here the CDR3 DNA reads TGTGCCAGCAGTGGACAGGGGTTTGGCTACACCTTC. It specifies CASSGQGFGYTF.

This clone came up many times. V is TRBV3-1 and J is TRBJ2-3, with no clear D. The germline V and J ends were trimmed by 1 base and 3 bases, with 8 bases remaining between them. Germline assignment: CDR1 LGHDT and CDR2 YNNKEL (reference sequence). This CDR3 has 14 amino acids. CDR3 sequence reads: CASSQVTITDTQYF. In nucleotides, the CDR3 is TGTGCCAGCAGCCAAGTAACTATAACAGATACGCAGTATTTT.

By frequency in the sample, this clone is medium-sized (0.01 to 0.1%). In DNA, the CDR3 is TGTGCCAGTAGTATAGCCCCCCTCAATGAGCAGTTCTTC. Its protein product is CASSIAPLNEQFF. This chain connects TRBV19 to TRBJ2-1; D is undetermined. Per the germline V gene, CDR1 is LNHDA and CDR2 is SQIVND (reference sequence). CDR3 length equals 13 residues. V gave up 1 base and J gave up 6 bases, with 7 bases separating them.

In this sample, this clone turned up a few times. The chain has TRBV6-2 or TRBV6-3 and TRBJ2-1, with a weak D call TRBD1 (5 bases). CDR3 length: 14 residues. Germline values: CDR1 MNHEY, CDR2 SVGEGT. V was trimmed by 0 bases and J by 3 bases, leaving 6 bases between them. CDR3 region: CASSYSGDYNEQFF. CDR3 in DNA: TGTGCCAGCAGTTACTCAGGGGACTACAATGAGCAGTTCTTC.

This clone was detected only a few times. The V gene is TRBV6-4, the J gene TRBJ2-3; weak D call: TRBD1 (5 bases). Looked up from germline, CDR1 is MRHNA and CDR2 is SNTAGT. The CDR3 is 13 residues long. Trimming shortened V by 4 bases and J by 3 bases, and 8 bases separated the two germline ends. The CDR3 region has the DNA TGTGCCAGCAGTGTAGGGGAAACAGATACGCAGTATTTT. This gives the protein CASSVGETDTQYF.

Ten or more counts support this clone. The chain combines TRBV19 with TRBJ1-2, with a possible D match to TRBD1 (5 bases). The CDR3 spans 14 residues. Germline V gene data show CDR1 as LNHDA and CDR2 as SQIVND (reference sequence). V dropped 6 bases and J dropped 5 bases, with 16 bases sitting between them. The CDR3 spells CASSITTTGYGYTF. DNA for the CDR3: TGTGCCAGTAGCATAACAACAACAGGTTATGGCTACACCTTC.